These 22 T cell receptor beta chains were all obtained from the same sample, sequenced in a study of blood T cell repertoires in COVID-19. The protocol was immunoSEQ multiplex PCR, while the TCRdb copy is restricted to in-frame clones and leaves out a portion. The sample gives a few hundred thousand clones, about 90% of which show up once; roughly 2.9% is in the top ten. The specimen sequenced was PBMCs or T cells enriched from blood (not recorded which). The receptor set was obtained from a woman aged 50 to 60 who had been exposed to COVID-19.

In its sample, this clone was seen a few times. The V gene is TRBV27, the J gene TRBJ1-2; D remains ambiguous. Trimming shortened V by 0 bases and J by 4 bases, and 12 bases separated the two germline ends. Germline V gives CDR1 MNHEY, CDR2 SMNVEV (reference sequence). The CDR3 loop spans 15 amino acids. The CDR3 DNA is TGTGCCAGCAGTTTATCGGTTGGCAGCGTCTATGGCTACACCTTC. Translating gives CASSLSVGSVYGYTF.

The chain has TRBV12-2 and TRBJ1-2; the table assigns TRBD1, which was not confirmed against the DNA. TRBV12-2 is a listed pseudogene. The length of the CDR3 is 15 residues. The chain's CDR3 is CARWEGRGLSRGYTF. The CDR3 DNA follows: TGTGCAAGGTGGGAAGGCAGGGGGCTTTCTCGGGGCTACACCTTC.

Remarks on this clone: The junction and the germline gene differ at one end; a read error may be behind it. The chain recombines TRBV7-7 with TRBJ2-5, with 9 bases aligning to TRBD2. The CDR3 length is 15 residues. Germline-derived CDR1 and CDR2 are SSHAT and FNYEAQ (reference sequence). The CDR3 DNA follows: TGTGCTAGCAGCCCCGGAGCGGGGGGAGGAAAGACCCAGTACTTC. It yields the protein CASSPGAGGGKTQYF.

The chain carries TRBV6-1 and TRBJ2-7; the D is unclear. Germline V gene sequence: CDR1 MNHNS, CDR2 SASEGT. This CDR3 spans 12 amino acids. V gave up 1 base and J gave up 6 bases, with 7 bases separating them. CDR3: CASSEVRSEQYF. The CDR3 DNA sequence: TGTGCCAGCAGTGAAGTTCGGAGCGAGCAGTACTTC.

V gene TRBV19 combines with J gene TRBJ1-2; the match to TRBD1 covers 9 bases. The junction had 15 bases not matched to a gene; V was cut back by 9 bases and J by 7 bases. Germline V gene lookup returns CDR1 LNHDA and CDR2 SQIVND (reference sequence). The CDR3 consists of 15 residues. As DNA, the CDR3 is TGTGCCAGCACGAAAAATCAACAGGGGGCAGGTGGCTACACCTTC. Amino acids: CASTKNQQGAGGYTF.

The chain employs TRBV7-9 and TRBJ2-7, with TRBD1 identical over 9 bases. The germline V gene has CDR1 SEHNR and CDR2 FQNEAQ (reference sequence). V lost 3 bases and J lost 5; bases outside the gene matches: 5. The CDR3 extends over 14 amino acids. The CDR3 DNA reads TGTGCCAGCAGCTTCCGGGACAGGGTTCACGAGCAGTACTTC. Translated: CASSFRDRVHEQYF.

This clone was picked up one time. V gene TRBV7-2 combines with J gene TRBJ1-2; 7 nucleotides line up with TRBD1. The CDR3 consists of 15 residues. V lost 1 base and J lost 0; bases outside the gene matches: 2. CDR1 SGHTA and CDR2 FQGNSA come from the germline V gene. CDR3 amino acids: CASSLVGTANYGYTF. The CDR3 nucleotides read TGTGCCAGCAGCTTAGTAGGGACAGCTAACTATGGCTACACCTTC.

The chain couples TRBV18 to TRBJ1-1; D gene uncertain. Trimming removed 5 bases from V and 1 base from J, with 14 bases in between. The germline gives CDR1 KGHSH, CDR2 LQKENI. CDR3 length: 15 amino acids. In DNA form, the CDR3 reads TGTGCCAGCTCAGGCCATCCGGGAGAGAACACTGAAGCTTTCTTT. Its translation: CASSGHPGENTEAFF.

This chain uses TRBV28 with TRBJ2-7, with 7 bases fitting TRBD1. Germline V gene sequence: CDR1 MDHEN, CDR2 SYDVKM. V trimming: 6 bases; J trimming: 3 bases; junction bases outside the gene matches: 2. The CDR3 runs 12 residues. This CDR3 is CASRRQGYEQYF. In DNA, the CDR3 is TGTGCCAGCAGGAGACAGGGCTACGAGCAGTACTTC.

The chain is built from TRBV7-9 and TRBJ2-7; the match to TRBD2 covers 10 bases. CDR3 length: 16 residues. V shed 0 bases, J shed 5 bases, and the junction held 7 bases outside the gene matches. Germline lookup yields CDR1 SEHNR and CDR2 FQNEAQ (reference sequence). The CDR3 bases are TGTGCCAGCAGCTTAGCGCAAAGTCTAGCGGGGGACGAGCAGTACTTC. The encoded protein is CASSLAQSLAGDEQYF.

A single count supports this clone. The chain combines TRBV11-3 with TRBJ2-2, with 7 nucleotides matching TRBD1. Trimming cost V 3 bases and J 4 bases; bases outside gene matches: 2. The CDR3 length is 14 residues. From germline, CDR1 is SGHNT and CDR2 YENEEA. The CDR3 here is CASSLNRGTGELFF. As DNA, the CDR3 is TGTGCCAGCAGCTTGAACAGGGGCACCGGGGAGCTGTTTTTT.

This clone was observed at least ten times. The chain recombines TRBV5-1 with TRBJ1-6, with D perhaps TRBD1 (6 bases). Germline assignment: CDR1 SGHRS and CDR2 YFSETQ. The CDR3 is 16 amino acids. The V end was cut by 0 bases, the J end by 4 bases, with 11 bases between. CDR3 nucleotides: TGCGCCAGCAGCTTGGACGGACAGAAATATAATTCACCCCTCCACTTT. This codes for CASSLDGQKYNSPLHF.

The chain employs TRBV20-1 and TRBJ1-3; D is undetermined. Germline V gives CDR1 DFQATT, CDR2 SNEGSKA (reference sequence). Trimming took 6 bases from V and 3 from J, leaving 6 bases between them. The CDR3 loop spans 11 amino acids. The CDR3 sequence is CSATFGNTIYF. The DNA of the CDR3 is TGCAGTGCCACATTTGGAAACACCATATATTTT.

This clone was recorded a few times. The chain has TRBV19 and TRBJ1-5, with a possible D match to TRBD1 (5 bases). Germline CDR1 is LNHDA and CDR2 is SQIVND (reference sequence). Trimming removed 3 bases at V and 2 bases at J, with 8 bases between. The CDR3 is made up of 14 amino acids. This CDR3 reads CASSIKQGNQPQHF. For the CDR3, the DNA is TGTGCCAGTAGTATTAAACAGGGCAATCAGCCCCAGCATTTT.

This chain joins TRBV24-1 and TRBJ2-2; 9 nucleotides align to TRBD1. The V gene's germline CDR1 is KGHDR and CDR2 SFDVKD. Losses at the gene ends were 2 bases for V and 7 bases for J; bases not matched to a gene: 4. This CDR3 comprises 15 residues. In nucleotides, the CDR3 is TGTGCCACCAGTGATTCGACAGGGGGGCGCGGGGAGCTGTTTTTT. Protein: CATSDSTGGRGELFF.

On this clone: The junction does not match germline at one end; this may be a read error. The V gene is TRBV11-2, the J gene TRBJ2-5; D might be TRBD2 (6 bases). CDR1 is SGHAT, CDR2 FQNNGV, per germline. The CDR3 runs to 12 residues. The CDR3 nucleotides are TGTGCCAGCAGCTCCAGGGCGGGGATGGGAAACTTC. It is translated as CASSSRAGMGNF. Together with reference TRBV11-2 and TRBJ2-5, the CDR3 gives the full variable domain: EAGVAQSPRYKIIEKRQSVAFWCNPISGHATLYWYQQILGQGPKLLIQFQNNGVVDDSQLPKDRFSAERLKGVDSTLKIQPAKLEDSAVYLCASSSRAGMGNFGPGTRLLVL.

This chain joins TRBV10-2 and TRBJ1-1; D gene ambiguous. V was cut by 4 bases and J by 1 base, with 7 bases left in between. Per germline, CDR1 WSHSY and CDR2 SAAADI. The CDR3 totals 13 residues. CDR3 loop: CASSAHGNTEAFF. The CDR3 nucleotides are TGCGCCAGCAGTGCACATGGGAACACTGAAGCTTTCTTT.

As DNA, the CDR3 is TGTGCCAGCAGTGAGGACAGGCAATTAGCCAAAAACATTCAGTACTTC. Translated, it gives CASSEDRQLAKNIQYF. This chain links TRBV2 with TRBJ2-4; 7 nucleotides align to TRBD1. Trimming removed 3 bases from V and 0 bases from J; junction bases left unmatched: 5. There are 16 residues in the CDR3. CDR1 SNHLY and CDR2 FYNNEI come from the germline V gene.

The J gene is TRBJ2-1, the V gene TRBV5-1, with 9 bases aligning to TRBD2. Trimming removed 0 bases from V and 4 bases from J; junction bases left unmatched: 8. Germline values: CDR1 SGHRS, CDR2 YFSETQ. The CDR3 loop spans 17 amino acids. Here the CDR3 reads CASSLAPWAGGYNEQFF. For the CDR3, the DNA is TGCGCCAGCAGCTTGGCCCCATGGGCGGGGGGGTACAATGAGCAGTTCTTC.

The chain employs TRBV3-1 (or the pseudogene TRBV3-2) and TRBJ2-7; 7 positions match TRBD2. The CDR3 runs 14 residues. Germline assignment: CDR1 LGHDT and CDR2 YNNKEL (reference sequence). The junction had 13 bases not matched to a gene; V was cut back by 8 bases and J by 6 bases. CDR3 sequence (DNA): TGTGCCAGCGGCGACTTGGCGGGGGAGTCCGAGCAGTACTTC. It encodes CASGDLAGESEQYF.

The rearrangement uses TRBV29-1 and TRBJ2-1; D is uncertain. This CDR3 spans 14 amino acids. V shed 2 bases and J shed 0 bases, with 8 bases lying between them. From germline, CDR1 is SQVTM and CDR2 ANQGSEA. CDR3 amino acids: CSVEPESSYNEQFF. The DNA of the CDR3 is TGCAGCGTTGAACCGGAGAGCTCCTACAATGAGCAGTTCTTC.

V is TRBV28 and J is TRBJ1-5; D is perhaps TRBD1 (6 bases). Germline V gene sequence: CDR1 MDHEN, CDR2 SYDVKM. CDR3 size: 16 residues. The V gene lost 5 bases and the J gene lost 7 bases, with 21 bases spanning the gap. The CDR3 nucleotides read TGTGCCAGCAGTGTCCGAGGGGGGGACCCAGCCCAGCCCCAGCATTTT. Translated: CASSVRGGDPAQPQHF.